What follows describes a single TCR beta chain. What it recognizes is unknown. This sample stems from a study of cytomegalovirus exposure and HLA in healthy donors. Study information: Unique TCRs from HLA-typed donors, about 85 million of them, were held in an early data release. Broader study findings: V- and J-gene trimming in TCR beta was tied to a missense DCLRE1C variant by an analysis performed later.

Germline-derived CDR1 and CDR2 are SGHVS and FQNEAQ. This CDR3 has 15 residues. The V gene lost 5 bases and the J gene lost 5 bases, with 18 bases spanning the gap. PCR primers comprised 60 Vbeta and 13 Jbeta primers. Data came from immunoSEQ multiplex PCR; TCRdb stores just in-frame clones and leaves some out. In all, the sample yields tens of thousands of clones. The sequencing sample was made of PBMCs. The chain has TRBV7-8 and TRBJ1-1, with D perhaps matching TRBD1 (6 bases). This receptor was taken from a girl aged 5 to 17 in good health and CMV-seropositive. The CDR3 region is CASSTRGGGWTEAFF. The CDR3 nucleotides read TGTGCCAGCAGCACAAGAGGGGGGGGGTGGACTGAAGCTTTCTTT.